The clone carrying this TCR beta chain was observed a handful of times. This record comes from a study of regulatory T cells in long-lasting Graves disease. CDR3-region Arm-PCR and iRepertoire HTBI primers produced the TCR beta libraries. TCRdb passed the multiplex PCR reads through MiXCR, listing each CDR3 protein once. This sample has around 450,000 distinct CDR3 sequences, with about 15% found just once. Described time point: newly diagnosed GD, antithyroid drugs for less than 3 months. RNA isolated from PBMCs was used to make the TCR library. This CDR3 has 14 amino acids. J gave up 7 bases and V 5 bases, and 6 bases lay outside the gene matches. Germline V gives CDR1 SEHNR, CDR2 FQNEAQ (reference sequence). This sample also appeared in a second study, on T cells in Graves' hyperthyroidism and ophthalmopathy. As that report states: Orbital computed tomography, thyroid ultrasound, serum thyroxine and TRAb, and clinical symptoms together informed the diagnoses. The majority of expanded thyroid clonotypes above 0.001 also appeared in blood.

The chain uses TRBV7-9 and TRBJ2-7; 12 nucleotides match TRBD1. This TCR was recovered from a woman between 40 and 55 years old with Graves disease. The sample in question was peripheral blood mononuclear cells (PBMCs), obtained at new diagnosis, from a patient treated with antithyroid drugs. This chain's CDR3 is CASSGTGGAGEQYF. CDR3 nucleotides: TGTGCCAGCAGCGGGACAGGGGGCGCGGGGGAGCAGTACTTC.